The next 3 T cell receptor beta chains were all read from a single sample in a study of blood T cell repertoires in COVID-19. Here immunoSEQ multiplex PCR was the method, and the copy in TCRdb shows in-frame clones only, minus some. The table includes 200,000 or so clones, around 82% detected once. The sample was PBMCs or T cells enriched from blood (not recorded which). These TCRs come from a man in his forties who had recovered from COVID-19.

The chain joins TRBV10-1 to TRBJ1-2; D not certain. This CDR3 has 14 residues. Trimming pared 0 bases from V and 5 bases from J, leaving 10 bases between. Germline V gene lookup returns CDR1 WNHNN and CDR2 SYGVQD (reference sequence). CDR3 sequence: CASSESRLGYGYTF. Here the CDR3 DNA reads TGCGCCAGCAGTGAGTCCCGACTCGGTTATGGCTACACCTTC.

Here the CDR3 DNA reads TGTGCCAGCAGTGAAGGGACCCCCATAGCGGGGGTCTACGAGCAGTACTTC. This translates into CASSEGTPIAGVYEQYF. The chain uses TRBV2 and TRBJ2-7; 9 positions match TRBD2. Trimming cost V 1 base and J 3 bases; bases outside gene matches: 10. The CDR3 spans 17 residues. Germline V gives CDR1 SNHLY, CDR2 FYNNEI.

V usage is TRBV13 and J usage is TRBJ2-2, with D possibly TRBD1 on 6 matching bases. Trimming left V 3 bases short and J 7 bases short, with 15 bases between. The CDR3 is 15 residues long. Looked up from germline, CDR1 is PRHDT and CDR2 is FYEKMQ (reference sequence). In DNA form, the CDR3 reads TGTGCCAGCAGCTTCACAGGGATTCACGGCGGGGAGCTGTTTTTT. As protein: CASSFTGIHGGELFF.